This T cell receptor beta chain stems from a study of blood T cell repertoires in COVID-19. Individuals drawn from around 25 US areas were roughly 18 to 89 years old. This clone has just one count. Clones were read by immunoSEQ multiplex PCR, and TCRdb kept only the in-frame ones, dropping some. The table has under 350,000 clones, around 92% seen once. The CDR3 spans 14 residues. From germline, CDR1 is SGHTS and CDR2 YDEGEE. V was pared by 1 base and J by 6 bases, with 10 bases between. The genes are TRBV5-8 and TRBJ1-4, with D maybe TRBD1 (5 bases). Sequencing was carried out using PBMCs or T cells enriched from blood (not recorded which). This clonotype was sampled from a woman aged 60-75 years who had recovered from COVID-19. The CDR3 loop reads CASSLPGLHEKLFF. CDR3 DNA: TGTGCCAGCAGCTTGCCAGGGCTTCATGAAAAACTGTTTTTT.